This TCR beta chain was obtained from a study of response to subunit inactivated influenza vaccine. Study observations and caveats: Authors proposed each seasonal influenza vaccination draws in few new T cells.

MiXCR, run by TCRdb on the RT-PCR reads, gives a single entry per CDR3 protein. The repertoire consists of about 800,000 distinct CDR3 sequences, with roughly 20% occurring once and the leading ten covering 9.5% to 13%. The trim removed 4 bases at V and 8 bases at J, leaving 10 bases unmatched. Germline V lookup: CDR1 DFQATT, CDR2 SNEGSKA (reference sequence). The CDR3 spans 13 residues. About this clonotype itself: Its antigen is unknown.

The chain links TRBV20-1 to TRBJ1-2, with 7 nucleotides matching TRBD1. This specimen consisted of PBMCs from blood, obtained about 5 days after vaccination. The origin of this receptor is a man aged 45-65 years who received an inactivated influenza vaccine. In DNA form, the CDR3 reads TGCAGTGCTACTAAGACAGGGCGCTGGGGCTACACCTTC. Translation: CSATKTGRWGYTF.